The T cell receptor beta chain described here comes from a study of shared clonotypes between healthy human individuals. General study points: Naive CD4 clonotypes were shared across a handful of donors at roughly 5%.

Sequencing used immunoSEQ multiplex PCR; TCRdb keeps in-frame clones, though not all of them. The sample records about 1.4 million clones, over 95% being singletons. The CDR3 contains 15 residues. Trimming pared 3 bases from V and 7 bases from J, leaving 16 bases between. CDR1 is MNHEY and CDR2 is SVGAGI in the germline V gene. With regard to this clone: Antigen: not known.

The receptor was derived from a man aged 25 to 45 in good health. What was sequenced was naive CD4+ T cells sorted from blood. Subset of the sample: CD45RA+ positively selected. This chain connects TRBV6-5 to TRBJ1-5, with D maybe TRBD1 (5 bases). The CDR3 sequence: CASSYHRSGGQPQHF. CDR3 bases: TGTGCCAGCAGTTATCACAGGTCTGGAGGACAGCCCCAGCATTTT.